What follows describes a single T cell receptor beta chain. The CDR3 extends over 12 amino acids. The V and J ends lost 6 bases and 0 bases respectively, with 6 bases between them. The assay was immunoSEQ multiplex PCR, and TCRdb's table has in-frame clones only and misses some. The sample carries about 35,000 clones, 83% recorded once. The data derive from a study of blood T cell repertoires in COVID-19. The wider study: PBMCs, B-cell-depleted T cells, or T cells were the source of the cDNA or gDNA that made up the material.

This rearrangement joins TRBV12-3 or TRBV12-4 to TRBJ2-7; D perhaps matches TRBD2 (6 bases). Sample: peripheral blood. This receptor was taken from a man aged 45 to 65 with acute or convalescent COVID-19. CDR3 loop: CASREGSYEQYF. The CDR3 DNA reads TGTGCCAGCAGGGAGGGCTCCTACGAGCAGTACTTC.